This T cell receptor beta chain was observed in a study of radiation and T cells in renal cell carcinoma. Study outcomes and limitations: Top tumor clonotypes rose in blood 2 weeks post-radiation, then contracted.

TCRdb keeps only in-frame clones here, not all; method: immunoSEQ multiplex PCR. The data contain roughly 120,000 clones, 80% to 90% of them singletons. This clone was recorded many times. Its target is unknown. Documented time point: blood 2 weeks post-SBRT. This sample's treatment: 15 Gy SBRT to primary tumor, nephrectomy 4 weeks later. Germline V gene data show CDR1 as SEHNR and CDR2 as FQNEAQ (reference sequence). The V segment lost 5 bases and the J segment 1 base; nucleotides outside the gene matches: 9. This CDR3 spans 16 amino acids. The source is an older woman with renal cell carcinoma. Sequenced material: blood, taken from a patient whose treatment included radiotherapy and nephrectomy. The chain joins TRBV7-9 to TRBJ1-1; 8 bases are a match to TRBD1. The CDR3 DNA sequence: TGTGCCAGCAGCCGAGGGGCCGGGACAGGGAACACTGAAGCTTTCTTT. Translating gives CASSRGAGTGNTEAFF.